Listed below are T cell receptor beta chains from one sample, sequenced in a study of technical replicates of blood from a handful of donors. The table came from immunoSEQ multiplex PCR; TCRdb's copy has only in-frame clones and leaves some out. Among roughly 76,000 clones listed, about nine tenths were seen once. The sample consisted of T cells isolated from PBMCs. The receptors derive from a human donor in good health. Some clones in this sample may be carry-over from other donors' samples. CDR3s include the opening cysteine and the closing phenylalanine or tryptophan. The D gene is left open where the match is weak. Where a row states a size, it is once, few, many or the class of an expanded clone; other rows omit it.

j_call: TRBJ2-7
v_call: TRBV6-1
clone_size: NA
d_call: TRBD1
cdr3_nt: TGTGCCAGCAATGGGACAGTCTACGAGCAGTACTTC
cdr3_aa: CASNGTVYEQYF

j_call: TRBJ2-2
v_call: TRBV5-1
clone_size: NA
d_call: TRBD1
cdr3_nt: TGCGCCAGCAGCTTCGCGGACAGGGATCCCGGGGAGCTGTTTTTT
cdr3_aa: CASSFADRDPGELFF

j_call: TRBJ2-7
v_call: TRBV4-2
clone_size: NA
d_call: TRBD1
cdr3_nt: TGTGCCAGCAGCCCAGAGGGACAGGGGGAAGTCTACGAGCAGTACTTC
cdr3_aa: CASSPEGQGEVYEQYF

j_call: TRBJ2-1
v_call: TRBV5-1
clone_size: NA
d_call: NA
cdr3_nt: TGCGCCAGCAGCTTGGAGGGCGAGGGCTACAATGAGCAGTTCTTC
cdr3_aa: CASSLEGEGYNEQFF

j_call: TRBJ2-1
v_call: TRBV28
clone_size: once
d_call: TRBD1
cdr3_nt: TGTGCCAGCAGCTCAATTGGACAGGGGGCGAATGAGCAGTTCTTC
cdr3_aa: CASSSIGQGANEQFF

j_call: TRBJ1-2
v_call: TRBV11-3
clone_size: NA
d_call: NA
cdr3_nt: TGTGCCAGCAGCCTGGGGACAAATGGGGTCGGGGAAGGCTACACCTTC
cdr3_aa: CASSLGTNGVGEGYTF

j_call: TRBJ2-7
v_call: TRBV7-9
clone_size: NA
d_call: NA
cdr3_nt: TGTGCCAGCAGCTTAGCGGGGCAAAGGAATTACGAGCAGTACTTC
cdr3_aa: CASSLAGQRNYEQYF

j_call: TRBJ2-5
v_call: TRBV6-5
clone_size: once
d_call: NA
cdr3_nt: TGTGCCAGCAGTTACTCGAGTGGTTTGGAGACCCAGTACTTC
cdr3_aa: CASSYSSGLETQYF

j_call: TRBJ2-1
v_call: TRBV29-1
clone_size: NA
d_call: NA
cdr3_nt: TGCAGCGTTTACCACAGGGGGCGCTTTTTACTTAGCGGGAGTTCCCCCAACAATGAGCAGTTCTTC
cdr3_aa: CSVYHRGRFLLSGSSPNNEQFF

j_call: TRBJ2-7
v_call: TRBV15
clone_size: NA
d_call: NA
cdr3_nt: TGTGCCACCAGCGCTGGACACGGATCCTACGAGCAGTACTTC
cdr3_aa: CATSAGHGSYEQYF

j_call: TRBJ1-5
v_call: TRBV5-6
clone_size: NA
d_call: TRBD1
cdr3_nt: TGTGCCAGCAGCTTGGGGTGGACAGGGAAAAATCAGCCCCAGCATTTT
cdr3_aa: CASSLGWTGKNQPQHF

j_call: TRBJ2-5
v_call: TRBV11-2
clone_size: NA
d_call: TRBD2
cdr3_nt: TGTGCCAGCAGCCGAGGGACTAGCGGGAGGGCCCTTAGGAAGACCCAGTACTTC
cdr3_aa: CASSRGTSGRALRKTQYF

j_call: TRBJ2-7
v_call: TRBV27
clone_size: NA
d_call: NA
cdr3_nt: TGTGCCAGCAGTCCCTCCCGAGGGTTCTGGGTCTACGAGCAGTACTTC
cdr3_aa: CASSPSRGFWVYEQYF

j_call: TRBJ2-2
v_call: TRBV7-2
clone_size: NA
d_call: NA
cdr3_nt: TGTGCCAGCAACCGGGGTATAGCGAGGCCTCCCGGGGAGCTGTTTTTT
cdr3_aa: CASNRGIARPPGELFF

j_call: TRBJ2-5
v_call: TRBV9
clone_size: NA
d_call: TRBD2
cdr3_nt: TGTGCCAGCAGCGTAGTTGGACTAGCAGGGGAGACCCAGTACTTC
cdr3_aa: CASSVVGLAGETQYF

j_call: TRBJ2-5
v_call: TRBV27
clone_size: once
d_call: NA
cdr3_nt: TGTGCCAGCACTTCAACAGGCCTCGGAGAGACCCAGTACTTC
cdr3_aa: CASTSTGLGETQYF

j_call: TRBJ2-1
v_call: TRBV11-3
clone_size: NA
d_call: TRBD1
cdr3_nt: TGTGCCAGCAGCTCTGGGACAGGGGGCAGGAATGAGCAGTTCTTC
cdr3_aa: CASSSGTGGRNEQFF

j_call: TRBJ1-2
v_call: TRBV9
clone_size: NA
d_call: TRBD1
cdr3_nt: TGTGCCAGCATGTGGATGACAGGGGGGGATGGCTACACCTTC
cdr3_aa: CASMWMTGGDGYTF

j_call: TRBJ2-2
v_call: TRBV4-3
clone_size: NA
d_call: NA
cdr3_nt: TGCGCCAGCAGCCAAGACCGGGGGGCCCCCGGGGAGCTGTTTTTT
cdr3_aa: CASSQDRGAPGELFF

j_call: TRBJ2-1
v_call: TRBV7-2
clone_size: NA
d_call: TRBD2
cdr3_nt: TGTGCCAGCCCTAGCGGGAGGGCCCGGAGAATTGATGAGCAGTTCTTC
cdr3_aa: CASPSGRARRIDEQFF

j_call: TRBJ1-2
v_call: TRBV11-2
clone_size: NA
d_call: NA
cdr3_nt: TGTGCCAGCAGCTTAAGCTTGTCTAACTATGGCTACACCTTC
cdr3_aa: CASSLSLSNYGYTF

j_call: TRBJ1-1
v_call: TRBV27
clone_size: NA
d_call: TRBD1
cdr3_nt: TGTGCCAGCAGTTTACTGGGACAGGTAGACACTGAAGCTTTCTTT
cdr3_aa: CASSLLGQVDTEAFF

j_call: TRBJ1-5
v_call: TRBV19
clone_size: NA
d_call: TRBD1
cdr3_nt: TGTGCCAGTAGTATTCAAGGGACAGCTGGAAATCAGCCCCAGCATTTT
cdr3_aa: CASSIQGTAGNQPQHF

j_call: TRBJ2-7
v_call: TRBV2
clone_size: NA
d_call: TRBD2
cdr3_nt: TGTGCCAGCACCTTACTAGCGGGAGATTACGAGCAGTACTTC
cdr3_aa: CASTLLAGDYEQYF

j_call: TRBJ2-7
v_call: TRBV5-1
clone_size: NA
d_call: NA
cdr3_nt: TGCGCCAGCAGCTATGGGAGCTCGAGCTCCTACGAGCAGTACTTC
cdr3_aa: CASSYGSSSSYEQYF

j_call: TRBJ2-7
v_call: TRBV4-3
clone_size: NA
d_call: TRBD1
cdr3_nt: TGCGCCAGCAGCCAAGGGGACAGGGGTAGCTCCTACGAGCAGTACTTC
cdr3_aa: CASSQGDRGSSYEQYF

j_call: TRBJ2-7
v_call: TRBV10-3
clone_size: NA
d_call: NA
cdr3_nt: TGTGCCATCAGTGAGTCCCGGGTCCTTGACGAGCAGTACTTC
cdr3_aa: CAISESRVLDEQYF

j_call: TRBJ1-3
v_call: TRBV27
clone_size: once
d_call: TRBD1
cdr3_nt: TGTGCCAGCTCCGGGACAGGGTATATCGGTCCTGGAAACACCATATATTTT
cdr3_aa: CASSGTGYIGPGNTIYF

j_call: TRBJ2-7
v_call: TRBV5-4
clone_size: NA
d_call: NA
cdr3_nt: TGTGCCAGCAGCTTGGGGCCACCTTCCTACGAGCAGTACTTC
cdr3_aa: CASSLGPPSYEQYF

j_call: TRBJ2-3
v_call: TRBV29-1
clone_size: once
d_call: NA
cdr3_nt: TGCAGCGTGGATGGGACACCTAGGGAGCCCACAGATACGCAGTATTTT
cdr3_aa: CSVDGTPREPTDTQYF

j_call: TRBJ2-5
v_call: TRBV4-3
clone_size: NA
d_call: NA
cdr3_nt: TGCGCCAGCAGCTCCTCCGGGACTGCGTACCAAGAGACCCAGTACTTC
cdr3_aa: CASSSSGTAYQETQYF

j_call: TRBJ2-7
v_call: TRBV6-5
clone_size: NA
d_call: NA
cdr3_nt: TGTGCCAGCAGTTACCGGGAATCCTACGAGCAGTACTTC
cdr3_aa: CASSYRESYEQYF

j_call: TRBJ2-3
v_call: TRBV7-3
clone_size: NA
d_call: TRBD2
cdr3_nt: TGTGCCAGCAGCATGATAGCGGGAGGGCCGTGGGGCACAGATACGCAGTATTTT
cdr3_aa: CASSMIAGGPWGTDTQYF

j_call: TRBJ2-3
v_call: TRBV28
clone_size: NA
d_call: TRBD2
cdr3_nt: TGTGCCAGCAGTCCATCTTATGCGGGAGGGCCTCCCAATACGCAGTATTTT
cdr3_aa: CASSPSYAGGPPNTQYF

j_call: TRBJ2-2
v_call: TRBV6-5
clone_size: NA
d_call: NA
cdr3_nt: TGTGCCAGCAACGAGATCAGGCATGGTGGCGGGGAGCTGTTTTTT
cdr3_aa: CASNEIRHGGGELFF

j_call: TRBJ2-3
v_call: TRBV9
clone_size: NA
d_call: NA
cdr3_nt: TGTGCCAGCAGTAACCAGGGCCGAAGCACAGATACGCAGTATTTT
cdr3_aa: CASSNQGRSTDTQYF

j_call: TRBJ1-4
v_call: TRBV6-6
clone_size: NA
d_call: TRBD1
cdr3_nt: TGTGCCAGCACCCCCCGGACAGGGGCGAATGAAAAACTGTTTTTT
cdr3_aa: CASTPRTGANEKLFF